This is a list of T cell receptor beta chains from one sample in a study of cytotoxic CD8 clonotypes in ibrutinib-treated CLL. Libraries were prepared by immunoSEQ multiplex PCR; TCRdb keeps only in-frame clonotypes and omits some of them. Of about 270,000 clones detected, roughly 76% appear once; the ten largest clones hold about 5%. This specimen was PBMCs, taken at disease progression, from a patient treated with ibrutinib. The receptors derive from a human donor with chronic lymphocytic leukemia. Both conserved end residues are part of each CDR3. The order of the fields is D gene, clone size, V gene, J gene, CDR3 DNA, CDR3 protein. A D gene is named only where the DNA matches it firmly. Only part of the rows carry a size: once, few, many, or a class if the clone is expanded.

D gene: .; clone size: .; V gene: TRBV4-3; J gene: TRBJ2-2; CDR3 DNA: TGCGCCAGCAGCCAAGAACGGGCTAGAAAGGCCGGGGAGCTGTTTTTT; CDR3 protein: CASSQERARKAGELFF
D gene: .; clone size: .; V gene: TRBV7-9; J gene: TRBJ1-1; CDR3 DNA: TGTGCCAGCAGCTTCGCAGGTCTGGGAGAAGCTTTCTTT; CDR3 protein: CASSFAGLGEAFF
D gene: .; clone size: .; V gene: TRBV10-3; J gene: TRBJ1-4; CDR3 DNA: TGTGCCATCAGAGGCCCAGGGGCTAATGAAAAACTGTTTTTT; CDR3 protein: CAIRGPGANEKLFF
D gene: TRBD2; clone size: few; V gene: TRBV19; J gene: TRBJ2-5; CDR3 DNA: TGTGCCAGCAAATGGCGGGAGGGCCGGGAGACCCAGTACTTC; CDR3 protein: CASKWREGRETQYF
D gene: .; clone size: .; V gene: TRBV15; J gene: TRBJ2-5; CDR3 DNA: TGTGCCACCAGCACAGGGGTTTACGAGACCCAGTACTTC; CDR3 protein: CATSTGVYETQYF
D gene: .; clone size: few; V gene: TRBV11-2; J gene: TRBJ2-2; CDR3 DNA: TGTGCCAGCAGCTTAGCGTTTTCAGGGGCCGGGGAGCTGTTTTTT; CDR3 protein: CASSLAFSGAGELFF
D gene: TRBD2; clone size: once; V gene: TRBV11-2; J gene: TRBJ2-7; CDR3 DNA: TGTGCCAGCAGCCCACCTCCGGGGCGGCTAGCGGGAAGAGACAAGCAGTACTTC; CDR3 protein: CASSPPPGRLAGRDKQYF
D gene: TRBD1; clone size: .; V gene: TRBV20-1; J gene: TRBJ2-1; CDR3 DNA: TGCAGTGCTCCACAGGGGAATGAGCAGTTCTTC; CDR3 protein: CSAPQGNEQFF
D gene: TRBD1; clone size: .; V gene: TRBV6-1; J gene: TRBJ2-7; CDR3 DNA: TGTGCCAGCAGTGGATCGACAGGGGTTATAGACGAGCAGTACTTC; CDR3 protein: CASSGSTGVIDEQYF
D gene: TRBD1; clone size: .; V gene: TRBV5-1; J gene: TRBJ1-1; CDR3 DNA: TGCGCCAGCTCACCGGGACAGGGCTGGGGCACTGAAGCTTTCTTT; CDR3 protein: CASSPGQGWGTEAFF
D gene: TRBD1; clone size: .; V gene: TRBV4-1; J gene: TRBJ2-7; CDR3 DNA: TGCGCCAGCAGCCAAGACAGGGGGACCTCCTACGAGCAGTACTTC; CDR3 protein: CASSQDRGTSYEQYF
D gene: .; clone size: .; V gene: TRBV9; J gene: TRBJ1-5; CDR3 DNA: TGTGCCAGCAGCGCCCGGACTGATCAGCCCCAGCATTTT; CDR3 protein: CASSARTDQPQHF
D gene: TRBD2; clone size: .; V gene: TRBV19; J gene: TRBJ2-1; CDR3 DNA: TGTGCCAGTAGTCGCACTAGCGGGACCTACAATGAGCAGTTCTTC; CDR3 protein: CASSRTSGTYNEQFF
D gene: .; clone size: .; V gene: TRBV4-3; J gene: TRBJ2-3; CDR3 DNA: TGCGCCAGCAGCCAAGGGGGTACAGCAGATACGCAGTATTTT; CDR3 protein: CASSQGGTADTQYF
D gene: .; clone size: once; V gene: TRBV15; J gene: TRBJ2-7; CDR3 DNA: TGTGCCACCAGCAGAGTGGAGGGAAACTACGAGCAGTACTTC; CDR3 protein: CATSRVEGNYEQYF
D gene: TRBD2; clone size: .; V gene: TRBV10-2; J gene: TRBJ2-7; CDR3 DNA: TGCGCCAGCAGTGATTTGGGGGGAGGGTACGAGCAGTACTTC; CDR3 protein: CASSDLGGGYEQYF
D gene: TRBD1; clone size: .; V gene: TRBV15; J gene: TRBJ1-2; CDR3 DNA: TGTGCCACCAGCACTAAAACTCCCGGGACAGGGTACGGTGGCTACACCTTC; CDR3 protein: CATSTKTPGTGYGGYTF
D gene: TRBD1; clone size: .; V gene: TRBV7-9; J gene: TRBJ1-1; CDR3 DNA: TGTGCCAGCAGCCATCCGGGACAGGGGTCCACTGAAGCTTTCTTT; CDR3 protein: CASSHPGQGSTEAFF
D gene: TRBD1; clone size: .; V gene: TRBV19; J gene: TRBJ2-7; CDR3 DNA: TGTGCCAGTACCGTTACAGGGGGCCGCGAGCAGTACTTC; CDR3 protein: CASTVTGGREQYF
D gene: .; clone size: once; V gene: TRBV10-2; J gene: TRBJ2-2; CDR3 DNA: TGCGCCAGCAGTGAGATTAACTTCGGGGAGCTGTTTTTT; CDR3 protein: CASSEINFGELFF
D gene: TRBD1; clone size: few; V gene: TRBV28; J gene: TRBJ1-5; CDR3 DNA: TGTGCCAGCAGACTACAGGGGCCCAGCAATCAGCCCCAGCATTTT; CDR3 protein: CASRLQGPSNQPQHF
D gene: TRBD1; clone size: .; V gene: TRBV5-1; J gene: TRBJ1-2; CDR3 DNA: TGCGCCAGCAGCCGGACAGGGGACGGTGGCTACACCTTC; CDR3 protein: CASSRTGDGGYTF
D gene: TRBD1; clone size: few; V gene: TRBV5-4; J gene: TRBJ2-7; CDR3 DNA: TGTGCCAGCAGCTGGGACAGCTACGAGCAGTACTTC; CDR3 protein: CASSWDSYEQYF
D gene: .; clone size: .; V gene: TRBV2; J gene: TRBJ2-2; CDR3 DNA: TGTGCCACCCGGGACTGGGGATCCGGGGAGCTGTTTTTT; CDR3 protein: CATRDWGSGELFF
D gene: .; clone size: .; V gene: TRBV19; J gene: TRBJ2-7; CDR3 DNA: TGTGCCAGTAGTATAGCTATTCAATCCTACGAGCAGTACTTC; CDR3 protein: CASSIAIQSYEQYF
D gene: .; clone size: .; V gene: TRBV25-1; J gene: TRBJ2-7; CDR3 DNA: TGTGCCAGCAGTATAGGAACCCCCTACGAGCAGTACTTC; CDR3 protein: CASSIGTPYEQYF
D gene: .; clone size: .; V gene: TRBV7-8; J gene: TRBJ2-2; CDR3 DNA: TGTGCCAGCAGCCTCGGCCTGGGCGGGGAGCTGTTTTTT; CDR3 protein: CASSLGLGGELFF
D gene: .; clone size: .; V gene: TRBV6-5; J gene: TRBJ2-5; CDR3 DNA: TGTGCCAGCAGTTACTTGGACTTTCAAGAGACCCAGTACTTC; CDR3 protein: CASSYLDFQETQYF
D gene: TRBD1; clone size: .; V gene: TRBV2; J gene: TRBJ2-7; CDR3 DNA: TGTGCCACCTTGACAGGGCGCGAGCAGTACTTC; CDR3 protein: CATLTGREQYF
D gene: TRBD2; clone size: .; V gene: TRBV19; J gene: TRBJ2-1; CDR3 DNA: TGTGCCAGTAGTATAAGTCGGGGACCAGTTGCGGGAGGTGAGCAGTTCTTC; CDR3 protein: CASSISRGPVAGGEQFF
D gene: .; clone size: few; V gene: TRBV9; J gene: TRBJ2-5; CDR3 DNA: TGTGCCAGCAGCGACGACCTCGGAATCCAAGAGACCCAGTACTTC; CDR3 protein: CASSDDLGIQETQYF
D gene: .; clone size: .; V gene: TRBV7-6; J gene: TRBJ2-3; CDR3 DNA: TGTGCCAGCAGCTTAGTGGGGGACACAGATACGCAGTATTTT; CDR3 protein: CASSLVGDTDTQYF
D gene: .; clone size: .; V gene: TRBV4-1; J gene: TRBJ2-5; CDR3 DNA: TGCGCCAGCAGCCAAGAGGGCCCCCAGTACTTC; CDR3 protein: CASSQEGPQYF
D gene: TRBD1; clone size: .; V gene: TRBV4-3; J gene: TRBJ2-1; CDR3 DNA: TGCGCCAGCAGCCCTTTCAGCCGGGACAGGCCCTACAATGAGCAGTTCTTC; CDR3 protein: CASSPFSRDRPYNEQFF
D gene: .; clone size: few; V gene: TRBV9; J gene: TRBJ2-2; CDR3 DNA: TGTGCCAGCAGCGTAGATCCCAGCGTGAACACCGGGGAGCTGTTTTTT; CDR3 protein: CASSVDPSVNTGELFF
D gene: TRBD1; clone size: .; V gene: TRBV10-3; J gene: TRBJ1-5; CDR3 DNA: TGTGCCATCAGCAACAAGGTGGAGACAGGGACTCAGCCCCAGCATTTT; CDR3 protein: CAISNKVETGTQPQHF
D gene: TRBD2; clone size: .; V gene: TRBV6-5; J gene: TRBJ2-5; CDR3 DNA: TGTGCCAGCAGATACGGGAGGGGCCGAGAGACCCAGTACTTC; CDR3 protein: CASRYGRGRETQYF
D gene: TRBD1; clone size: .; V gene: TRBV15; J gene: TRBJ2-5; CDR3 DNA: TGTGCCACCGGGCGAGAGGGGGCCTGGGAGACCCAGTACTTC; CDR3 protein: CATGREGAWETQYF
D gene: .; clone size: .; V gene: TRBV4-2; J gene: TRBJ2-2; CDR3 DNA: TGTGCCAGCAGACTAATTTCAGGGAGGAACACCGGGGAGCTGTTTTTT; CDR3 protein: CASRLISGRNTGELFF
D gene: TRBD2; clone size: .; V gene: TRBV5-1; J gene: TRBJ2-1; CDR3 DNA: TGCGCCAGCAGCCCCCAAGTATTAGCGGGGAATGAGCAGTTCTTC; CDR3 protein: CASSPQVLAGNEQFF
D gene: TRBD1; clone size: .; V gene: TRBV18; J gene: TRBJ2-5; CDR3 DNA: TGTGCCAGCTCAGCAACCGGGACAGTCCAAGAGACCCAGTACTTC; CDR3 protein: CASSATGTVQETQYF